The entry that follows covers one T cell receptor beta chain sequence. The antigen is not known. The data stem from a study of cytomegalovirus exposure and HLA in healthy donors. PCR primers comprised 60 Vbeta and 13 Jbeta primers. Profiling relied on immunoSEQ multiplex PCR, and the TCRdb table lists in-frame clones only, not all of them. The sample records under 300,000 clones, roughly 90% being singletons. The CDR3 has 15 residues. Per germline, CDR1 ENHRY and CDR2 SYGVKD. V shed 3 bases, J shed 5 bases, and the junction held 8 bases outside the gene matches. Regarding the study as a whole: Reported findings show TCR beta sequences accurately forecast HLA-A and HLA-B alleles in most subjects. Cytomegalovirus association was listed for 170 or so TCR beta chains.

This chain uses TRBV10-3 with TRBJ1-1; TRBD1 matches 8 bases. Sequenced material: PBMCs. The TCR was taken from a man aged 35-49 years in good health and CMV-seropositive. The CDR3 protein is CAISDRDRGGTEAFF. The CDR3 DNA reads TGTGCCATCAGTGATCGAGACAGGGGCGGAACTGAAGCTTTCTTT.